This T cell receptor (beta chain) was recovered during a study of T-cell reconstitution after alpha-beta-depleted transplantation in children. This CDR3 is 16 amino acids long. Preparation of the TCRbeta library was carried out with unique molecular identifiers. TCRdb fed the PCR reads into MiXCR, producing one record per CDR3 protein. Here the sample spans about 170,000 distinct CDR3 sequences, around 10% being singletons. This clonotype was detected ten times or more. The origin of this receptor is a boy under 10 years old with acute myeloid leukemia, due to receive a stem cell transplant. V and J are TRBV21-1 and TRBJ2-2; the D call TRBD2 from the table was never checked on the DNA. TRBV21-1 is flagged as a pseudogene. Here the sequenced sample was PBMCs, taken before TCRalphabeta/CD19-depleted stem cell transplant. The CDR3 loop reads CASSKESPRGTGELFF. The CDR3 DNA follows: TGTGCCAGCAGCAAAGAAAGTCCTCGGGGAACCGGGGAGCTGTTTTTT.